This T cell receptor (beta chain) was documented in a study of blood T cell repertoires in COVID-19. The overall study: Whether acute or convalescent, the COVID-19 samples came from the United States, Italy and Spain.

After removal of 4 bases from V and 5 bases from J, the junction contained 19 bases not matched to a gene. The CDR3 spans 19 residues. From germline, CDR1 is SGDLS and CDR2 YYNGEE. Sequencing used immunoSEQ multiplex PCR; TCRdb keeps in-frame clones, though not all of them. Of 300,000 or so clones listed, 85% to 90% are singletons. The rearrangement uses TRBV9 and TRBJ2-1; 9 bases map to TRBD2. The TCR was taken from a woman aged 30 to 39 with COVID-19, enrolled during active disease. The material sequenced was peripheral blood. This CDR3 is CASSPRLAVNPGSHNEQFF. In DNA, the CDR3 is TGTGCCAGCAGCCCCCGACTAGCGGTAAACCCCGGTTCCCACAATGAGCAGTTCTTC.